These 26 T cell receptor beta chains came from one sample sequenced in a study of T cell changes during pregnancy in multiple sclerosis. Produced via immunoSEQ multiplex PCR; TCRdb's table is partial and in-frame only. The sample holds tens of thousands of clones, 92% seen once. The material sequenced was peripheral blood, taken in the third trimester of pregnancy. These receptors were taken from a female donor in good health, enrolled as a control in a pregnancy study.

This chain connects TRBV6-5 to TRBJ2-6; no firm D call. The V end lost 5 bases, the J end lost 0 bases, and 8 bases lay between the germline ends. The CDR3 has 15 residues. Germline CDR1 and CDR2: MNHEY and SVGAGI. The CDR3 bases are TGTGCCAGCAGTACCCCTAGCTCTGGGGCCAACGTCCTGACTTTC. Its translation: CASSTPSSGANVLTF.

The rearrangement uses TRBV7-3 and TRBJ2-3; D may be TRBD2 (6 bases). The CDR3 totals 13 residues. The V gene's germline CDR1 is SGHTA and CDR2 FQGTGA. Trimming took 3 bases from V and 6 from J, leaving 10 bases between them. The CDR3 protein is CASSFSGEDTQYF. The CDR3 region has the DNA TGTGCCAGCAGCTTTTCGGGGGAGGATACGCAGTATTTT.

This chain connects TRBV6-1 to TRBJ2-7, with 8 nucleotides matching TRBD1. Per the germline V gene, CDR1 is MNHNS and CDR2 is SASEGT. The V gene end was trimmed by 5 bases and the J gene end by 0 bases; junction bases not matched to a gene: 6. There are 15 residues in the CDR3. As DNA, the CDR3 is TGTGCCAGCAGTCCTCGGACAGGGAGCTCCTACGAGCAGTACTTC. It is translated as CASSPRTGSSYEQYF.

The V and J genes are TRBV5-8 and TRBJ2-1, with 7 bases aligning to TRBD2. Trimming removed 5 bases from V and 4 bases from J; junction bases left unmatched: 9. This CDR3 has 15 residues. CDR1 is SGHTS and CDR2 is YDEGEE in the germline V gene. This CDR3 is CASRAGGTTYNEQFF. The CDR3 DNA sequence: TGTGCCAGCAGGGCCGGGGGGACCACTTACAATGAGCAGTTCTTC. Full variable domain (rest looked up from reference TRBV5-8 and TRBJ2-1): EAGVTQSPTHLIKTRGQQATLRCSPISGHTSVYWYQQALGLGLQFLLWYDEGEERNRGNFPPRFSGRQFPNYSSELNVNALELEDSALYLCASRAGGTTYNEQFFGPGTRLTVL.

The gene calls are TRBV28 and TRBJ2-7, with 9 bases lining up with TRBD1. Germline loops: CDR1 MDHEN, CDR2 SYDVKM. This CDR3 region has 14 residues. J lost 3 bases, V lost 10 bases, and 10 bases had no gene match. CDR3 DNA: TGTGCCACCCACTTCGGGACAGGGATCTACGAGCAGTACTTC. It specifies CATHFGTGIYEQYF.

This chain joins TRBV7-9 and TRBJ1-4; TRBD1 matches 7 bases. V shed 8 bases, J shed 5 bases, and the junction held 5 bases outside the gene matches. Germline CDR1 SEHNR, CDR2 FQNEAQ (reference sequence). This CDR3 has 13 amino acids. CDR3: CASRGQKNEKLFF. The CDR3 bases are TGTGCCAGCCGGGGACAGAAGAATGAAAAACTGTTTTTT.

The CDR3 DNA is TGCAGCGTCGAGAGAAGAACTAATGAAAAACTGTTTTTT. This translates into CSVERRTNEKLFF. The rearrangement joins TRBV29-1 to TRBJ1-4; the D is unclear. From germline, CDR1 is SQVTM and CDR2 ANQGSEA. CDR3 length: 13 residues. Deletions cut 6 bases from V and 1 base from J, with 9 bases between.

This rearrangement joins TRBV29-1 to TRBJ2-1; 7 bases are a match to TRBD2. This CDR3 is 13 amino acids long. Germline CDR1 is SQVTM and CDR2 is ANQGSEA. V trimming: 0 bases; J trimming: 6 bases; junction bases outside the gene matches: 2. CDR3 loop: CSVEEAGPNEQFF. DNA of the CDR3: TGCAGCGTTGAAGAAGCGGGACCCAATGAGCAGTTCTTC.

This sequence joins TRBV30 and TRBJ2-7, with D maybe TRBD2 (5 bases). The V gene lost 3 bases and the J gene lost 1 base, with 7 bases spanning the gap. CDR1 is GTSNPN, CDR2 SVGIG, per germline (reference sequence). This CDR3 contains 12 residues. In DNA form, the CDR3 reads TGTGCCTGGAGGGACTCGTCCTACGAGCAGTACTTC. The encoded protein is CAWRDSSYEQYF.

Of note for this clone: Germline is not matched at one junction end, which may reflect a read error. The rearrangement uses TRBV30 and TRBJ2-7; the match to TRBD2 covers 7 bases. Germline-derived CDR1 and CDR2 are GTSNPN and SVGIG (reference sequence). The CDR3 length is 11 residues. The CDR3 reads CAWSKRGGRNF. Here the CDR3 DNA reads TGTGCCTGGAGTAAACGCGGGGGTAGAAACTTC.

This chain joins TRBV4-1 and TRBJ2-3; 7 positions match TRBD2. V lost 1 base and J lost 5; bases outside the gene matches: 9. Germline V gene sequence: CDR1 MGHRA, CDR2 YSYEKL. This CDR3 is 16 amino acids long. CDR3 protein: CASSQGPERGGDTQYF. The DNA of the CDR3 is TGCGCCAGCAGCCAAGGTCCGGAGCGGGGAGGAGATACGCAGTATTTT.

Concerning this clone: An end of the junction does not agree with germline; a read error may underlie this. The chain recombines TRBV30 with TRBJ1-2; D is ambiguous. This CDR3 region has 11 residues. CDR1 GTSNPN and CDR2 SVGIG come from the germline V gene (reference sequence). The CDR3 DNA follows: TGTGCCTGGAGTGTACGACATGGCTACATCTTC. It specifies CAWSVRHGYIF. The full variable domain, rest sourced from reference TRBV30 and TRBJ1-2, is SQTIHQWPATLVQPVGSPLSLECTVEGTSNPNLYWYRQAAGRGLQLLFYSVGIGQISSEVPQNLSASRPQDRQFILSSKKLLLSDSGFYLCAWSVRHGYIFGSGTRLTVV.

J is TRBJ1-5 and V is TRBV6-5; possibly TRBD1 for D (6 bases). CDR1 is MNHEY, CDR2 SVGAGI, per germline. The CDR3 sequence is 15 residues long. Trimming shortened V by 6 bases and J by 0 bases, and 12 bases separated the two germline ends. CDR3 region: CASSPGQPSNQPQHF. DNA of the CDR3: TGTGCCAGCAGCCCAGGACAGCCTAGCAATCAGCCCCAGCATTTT.

V and J are TRBV14 and TRBJ2-1, with 8 bases matching TRBD2. CDR3 size: 15 residues. Germline CDR1 SGHDN, CDR2 FVKESK. After removal of 1 base from V and 9 bases from J, the junction contained 8 bases not matched to a gene. Here the CDR3 DNA reads TGTGCCAGCAGCCAAGGGGGGACTAGTCTGCGTGAGCAGTTCTTC. It encodes CASSQGGTSLREQFF.

The V and J genes are TRBV4-1 and TRBJ2-5; possible D gene TRBD1, 5 bases. V dropped 1 base and J dropped 5 bases, with 20 bases sitting between them. This CDR3 has 17 amino acids. The V gene's germline CDR1 is MGHRA and CDR2 YSYEKL. The CDR3 DNA sequence: TGCGCCAGCAGCCAAGGAGCGCAAAGGGGCGTGGGTGAGACCCAGTACTTC. Amino acid sequence: CASSQGAQRGVGETQYF.

The chain joins TRBV2 to TRBJ2-7, with no clear D. Trimming shortened V by 8 bases and J by 3 bases, and 14 bases separated the two germline ends. The CDR3 sequence is 13 residues long. Germline CDR1 is SNHLY and CDR2 is FYNNEI. CDR3 residues: CASAGPYLYEQYF. The CDR3 nucleotides read TGTGCCAGCGCTGGGCCTTACCTCTACGAGCAGTACTTC.

The J gene is TRBJ1-4, the V gene TRBV15, with a possible D match to TRBD1 (5 bases). The CDR3 spans 16 residues. Trimming pared 0 bases from V and 3 bases from J, leaving 11 bases between. Looked up from germline, CDR1 is LNHNV and CDR2 is YYDKDF (reference sequence). In DNA form, the CDR3 reads TGTGCCACCAGCAGAGAAAGGGGACTCGCTAATGAAAAACTGTTTTTT. Translated: CATSRERGLANEKLFF.

The J gene is TRBJ2-3, the V gene TRBV4-3; 10 nucleotides agree with TRBD1. The CDR3 loop spans 18 amino acids. The trim removed 1 base at V and 6 bases at J, leaving 13 bases unmatched. CDR1 and CDR2 from the germline V gene are LGHNA and YSLEER. The CDR3 spells CASSQVAIRGQGTDTQYF. CDR3 DNA sequence: TGCGCCAGCAGCCAAGTTGCTATTCGGGGACAGGGGACCGATACGCAGTATTTT.

V is TRBV28 and J is TRBJ1-1; TRBD1 agrees at 8 bases. V dropped 7 bases and J dropped 8; count of bases not matched to a gene: 9. The CDR3 is made up of 13 amino acids. Germline CDR1 is MDHEN and CDR2 is SYDVKM. CDR3 sequence (DNA): TGTGCCAGCACCGCGCCCCGACAGGGGGAAGCTTTCTTT. As protein: CASTAPRQGEAFF.

This sequence joins TRBV18 and TRBJ2-1; 15 nucleotides match TRBD2. This CDR3 region has 18 residues. After removal of 2 bases from V and 8 bases from J, the junction contained 10 bases not matched to a gene. The germline V gene has CDR1 KGHSH and CDR2 LQKENI. CDR3 nucleotide sequence: TGTGCCAGCTCACCATCGGGACTAGCGGGAGGTGGATGGGATGAGCAGTTCTTC. Encoded protein: CASSPSGLAGGGWDEQFF.

The rearrangement uses TRBV28 and TRBJ1-5; the D is unclear. Trimming cost V 6 bases and J 0 bases, with 15 bases left between them. CDR3 length: 16 residues. Germline V gene sequence: CDR1 MDHEN, CDR2 SYDVKM. The DNA of the CDR3 is TGTGCCAGCAGGCCAAAACAGCAGTATAGCAATCAGCCCCAGCATTTT. It translates to CASRPKQQYSNQPQHF.

A note on this clone: The junction departs from germline at one end; a sequencing error may be responsible. CDR3 amino acids: CASSYDRGQSQSQHF. The CDR3 nucleotides are TGTGCCAGCAGTTACGACAGGGGGCAAAGTCAGTCCCAGCATTTT. The chain employs TRBV6-6 and TRBJ1-5; 10 bases align to TRBD1. The CDR3 has 15 amino acids. The germline V gene encodes CDR1 MNHNY and CDR2 SVGAGI (reference sequence).

Notes on this clone: Compared with germline, one end of the junction differs, possibly owing to a read error. The CDR3 protein is CASSPDRGVTDTQYF. As DNA, the CDR3 is TGTGCTAGCAGCCCCGACAGGGGAGTAACAGATACGCAGTATTTT. The J gene is TRBJ2-3, the V gene TRBV7-7, with 8 bases lining up with TRBD1. Germline assignment: CDR1 SSHAT and CDR2 FNYEAQ (reference sequence). This CDR3 comprises 15 residues.

The chain links TRBV7-2 to TRBJ2-3, with 10 bases fitting TRBD2. Trimming removed 5 bases from V and 6 bases from J; junction bases left unmatched: 8. Germline assignment: CDR1 SGHTA and CDR2 FQGNSA. The CDR3 loop spans 15 amino acids. The CDR3 region has the DNA TGTGCCAGCAGCGAATCTAGCGGGGGTATGGATACGCAGTATTTT. Translated: CASSESSGGMDTQYF.

The chain combines TRBV5-6 with TRBJ1-1; no clear D gene. The CDR3 totals 16 residues. Trimming stripped 4 bases from V and 2 bases from J, with 18 bases between. CDR1 SGHDT and CDR2 YYEEEE come from the germline V gene. In DNA, the CDR3 is TGTGCCAGCAGCCCTATAGGCGCGGCGGGTAACACTGAAGCTTTCTTT. It codes for CASSPIGAAGNTEAFF.

This chain uses TRBV27 with TRBJ2-5; 9 bases are a match to TRBD2. Germline lookup yields CDR1 MNHEY and CDR2 SMNVEV (reference sequence). The CDR3 extends over 14 amino acids. V was clipped by 7 bases and J by 12 bases; unmatched bases: 15. CDR3 protein: CASTPGSRGGREYF. The CDR3, as DNA: TGTGCCAGCACCCCTGGGTCGCGGGGGGGTCGGGAGTACTTC.